A selection of T cell receptor beta chains follows, all from one sample in a study of blood T cells in healthy people across ages. MiXCR, applied by TCRdb to the 5' RACE reads, yields one record per CDR3 protein. The table lists about 1.4 million distinct CDR3 sequences, approximately 59% of them singletons, with 5% to 7% in the top ten. The sequencing input was blood. The receptors here all came from a man aged 18 to 29 in good health. CDR3s include the opening cysteine and the closing phenylalanine or tryptophan. The D gene is left open where the match is weak. Where a row states a size, it is once, few, many or the class of an expanded clone; other rows omit it.

d_gene	v_gene	j_gene	abundance	CDR3aa	CDR3nt
TRBD1	TRBV10-1	TRBJ1-2	-	CASPPGQGPQYYDYTF	TGCGCCAGCCCACCGGGACAGGGGCCACAATACTATGACTACACCTTC
-	TRBV15	TRBJ2-5	-	CATSRDKRGIQETQYF	TGTGCCACCAGCAGAGATAAAAGGGGGATCCAAGAGACCCAGTACTTC
-	TRBV2	TRBJ2-1	once	CASSEAAGNEQFF	TGTGCCAGCAGTGAAGCGGCCGGGAATGAGCAGTTCTTC
-	TRBV20-1	TRBJ2-5	-	CSARDRDVQQETQYF	TGCAGTGCTAGAGACCGCGATGTCCAGCAAGAGACCCAGTACTTC
-	TRBV20-1	TRBJ2-3	-	CSAPWGNTDTQYF	TGCAGTGCACCCTGGGGCAACACAGATACGCAGTATTTT
-	TRBV20-1	TRBJ1-2	few	CSARDLRLGGYTF	TGCAGTGCTAGAGATCTTCGGCTTGGGGGCTACACCTTC
-	TRBV29-1	TRBJ2-1	-	CSVARELSYNEQFF	TGCAGCGTTGCGAGGGAATTATCCTACAATGAGCAGTTCTTC
TRBD1	TRBV7-9	TRBJ2-7	-	CASSDTGQGYEQYF	TGTGCCAGCAGCGACACGGGACAGGGGTACGAGCAGTACTTC
-	TRBV20-1	TRBJ1-6	few	CSTRRGDNSPLHF	TGCAGTACCCGTAGGGGAGACAATTCACCCCTCCACTTT
TRBD1	TRBV20-1	TRBJ1-1	once	CSARGGGGGKNTEAFF	TGCAGTGCTAGAGGGGGGGGAGGGGGCAAGAACACTGAAGCTTTCTTT
-	TRBV6-1	TRBJ1-2	-	CASSLSGKRTDWGYGYTF	TGTGCCAGCAGCCTTTCTGGAAAAAGGACGGACTGGGGCTATGGCTACACCTTC
-	TRBV5-1	TRBJ1-2	-	CASSKGRAHYGYTF	TGCGCCAGCAGCAAAGGACGGGCACACTATGGCTACACCTTC
-	TRBV5-1	TRBJ2-7	-	CASSLGARADYEQYF	TGCGCCAGCAGCTTGGGGGCCAGGGCAGACTACGAGCAGTACTTC
-	TRBV11-2	TRBJ2-7	-	CASSSVVVEQYF	TGTGCCAGCAGCTCCGTCGTCGTAGAGCAGTACTTC
TRBD2	TRBV9	TRBJ2-1	-	CASSVGVSGRNPNEQFF	TGTGCCAGCAGCGTAGGCGTTAGCGGGAGAAATCCCAATGAGCAGTTCTTC
-	TRBV20-1	TRBJ1-1	few	CSASWPTEAFF	TGCAGTGCTAGCTGGCCCACTGAAGCTTTCTTT
TRBD2	TRBV5-1	TRBJ2-7	few	CASRGLAASYEQYF	TGCGCCAGCAGGGGACTAGCGGCCTCCTACGAGCAGTACTTC
-	TRBV12-3/TRBV12-4	TRBJ2-7	few	CASSPGQGFGEQYF	TGTGCCAGCAGCCCGGGGCAGGGGTTTGGCGAGCAGTACTTC
-	TRBV7-9	TRBJ1-2	few	CASSSGGDYGYTF	TGTGCCAGCAGCTCCGGGGGCGACTATGGCTACACCTTC
TRBD1	TRBV10-1	TRBJ2-3	-	CASSEEGAPSTDTQYF	TGCGCCAGCAGTGAAGAGGGGGCGCCCAGCACAGATACGCAGTATTTT
-	TRBV4-1	TRBJ2-1	-	CASSQEIPKGAHNEQFF	TGCGCCAGCAGCCAAGAGATCCCTAAAGGGGCCCACAATGAGCAGTTCTTC
TRBD2	TRBV11-1	TRBJ2-3	-	CASSLVAEREDTDTQYF	TGTGCCAGCAGCTTAGTAGCTGAGCGGGAGGACACAGATACGCAGTATTTT
-	TRBV5-5	TRBJ2-3	few	CASSRDTQTQYF	TGTGCCAGCAGCCGGGACACCCAGACGCAGTATTTT
-	TRBV28	TRBJ2-7	-	CASTFTDLSYEQYF	TGTGCCAGCACCTTCACTGACCTCTCCTACGAGCAGTACTTC
-	TRBV2	TRBJ1-5	few	CASRADSVNQPQHF	TGTGCCAGCAGAGCAGACAGTGTGAATCAGCCCCAGCATTTT
TRBD2	TRBV6-1	TRBJ2-1	-	CASSEILLAEADEQFF	TGTGCCAGCAGTGAAATTTTACTAGCGGAGGCGGATGAGCAGTTCTTC
TRBD2	TRBV7-9	TRBJ2-1	-	CASSLVLAGGVETQFF	TGTGCCAGCAGCTTAGTCCTAGCGGGGGGAGTAGAGACCCAGTTCTTC
-	TRBV6-1	TRBJ1-2	once	CASSEVGRNYGYTF	TGTGCCAGCAGTGAAGTTGGCAGAAATTATGGCTACACCTTC
TRBD2	TRBV4-1	TRBJ2-7	-	CASSQDTTSESYEQYF	TGCGCCAGCAGCCAAGATACGACTAGCGAGTCCTACGAGCAGTACTTC
-	TRBV4-3	TRBJ2-7	-	CASSQTQSGYYEQYF	TGCGCCAGCAGCCAAACGCAGTCTGGGTATTACGAGCAGTACTTC
TRBD1	TRBV25-1	TRBJ1-1	-	CASSEGTGRTEAFF	TGTGCCAGCAGTGAAGGGACAGGGAGGACTGAAGCTTTCTTT
-	TRBV29-1	TRBJ1-1	-	CSVEDGAEAFF	TGCAGCGTTGAAGATGGGGCTGAAGCTTTCTTT
TRBD1	TRBV2	TRBJ2-7	-	CATGRQGIGEQYF	TGTGCCACAGGGCGACAGGGAATTGGCGAGCAGTACTTC
TRBD1	TRBV14	TRBJ2-7	-	CASSHFGQGTQYEQYF	TGTGCCAGCAGCCATTTTGGACAGGGGACCCAGTACGAGCAGTACTTC
-	TRBV10-1	TRBJ1-1	-	CASSSTLLSEAFF	TGCGCCAGCAGCTCGACTCTCTTGTCTGAAGCTTTCTTT
-	TRBV20-1	TRBJ2-1	once	CSAPGRANEQFF	TGCAGTGCCCCTGGACGGGCCAATGAGCAGTTCTTC
-	TRBV5-1	TRBJ2-6	-	CASNLGQLSGANVLTF	TGCGCCAGCAACCTGGGACAATTATCTGGGGCCAACGTCCTGACTTTC
-	TRBV12-3/TRBV12-4	TRBJ1-2	-	CASSSSGTDNGYTF	TGTGCCAGCAGTTCCTCCGGGACGGATAATGGCTACACCTTC
-	TRBV20-1	TRBJ2-3	few	CSALAVDTQYF	TGCAGTGCTCTGGCTGTAGATACGCAGTATTTT
TRBD1	TRBV15	TRBJ1-5	-	CATSRSGTGGLQPRHF	TGTGCCACCAGCAGATCCGGGACAGGGGGCCTTCAGCCCCGGCATTTT
-	TRBV20-1	TRBJ2-7	-	CSARDPFAPYEQYF	TGCAGTGCTAGAGATCCCTTCGCGCCCTACGAGCAGTACTTC
TRBD1	TRBV4-3	TRBJ1-2	-	CASSQDLAGGTYGYTF	TGCGCCAGCAGCCAAGATTTGGCAGGGGGCACCTATGGCTACACCTTC
-	TRBV19	TRBJ2-1	-	CASSILASEQFF	TGTGCCAGTAGTATATTAGCCAGTGAGCAGTTCTTC
-	TRBV10-2	TRBJ2-5	-	CASSLDSIGQETQYF	TGCGCCAGCAGCCTGGACAGTATCGGGCAAGAGACCCAGTACTTC
-	TRBV27	TRBJ2-6	few	CASSLGFGANVLTF	TGTGCCAGCAGTTTAGGGTTCGGGGCCAACGTCCTGACTTTC
TRBD2	TRBV6-5	TRBJ2-7	-	CASSSRSGSFNYEQYF	TGTGCCAGCAGTTCCCGTAGCGGGAGTTTCAACTACGAGCAGTACTTC
-	TRBV20-1	TRBJ1-6	-	CSARDYGSSYNSPLHF	TGCAGTGCTAGAGACTACGGGAGCTCCTATAATTCACCCCTCCACTTT
-	TRBV6-2/TRBV6-3	TRBJ2-1	-	CASSYSIMLVTYNEQFF	TGTGCCAGCAGTTACTCGATAATGCTAGTAACCTACAATGAGCAGTTCTTC
TRBD1	TRBV27	TRBJ2-5	-	CASSFQGAPGQETQYF	TGTGCCAGCAGTTTCCAGGGGGCGCCCGGACAAGAGACCCAGTACTTC